These 21 T cell receptor beta chains were sequenced from one sample in a study of control samples from healthy donors and cancer patients. The protocol was immunoSEQ multiplex PCR, while the TCRdb copy is restricted to in-frame clones and leaves out a portion. Here the sample spans 75,000 to 95,000 clones, 90% being singletons. Sample: blood. The receptors stem from a woman younger than 35 in good health.

This sequence joins TRBV10-3 and TRBJ1-1, with 8 bases aligning to TRBD1. The CDR3 loop spans 14 amino acids. The V and J ends lost 3 bases and 12 bases, in that order; junction bases with no gene match: 12. CDR1 is ENHRY, CDR2 SYGVKD, per germline. CDR3 bases: TGTGCCATCAGTGACCACCCAGGACAGGGTACCCCTTTCTTT. This translates into CAISDHPGQGTPFF.

This clone was seen many times. The V call is TRBV7-9, the J call TRBJ2-5; D tentatively fits TRBD1 or TRBD2 (6 bases each). CDR3 length equals 16 residues. With 5 bases removed from V and 5 bases from J, the gap between germline ends came to 21 bases. Looked up from germline, CDR1 is SEHNR and CDR2 is FQNEAQ (reference sequence). The chain's CDR3 is CASSPGATSGWETQYF. The DNA of the CDR3 is TGTGCCAGCAGCCCGGGGGCCACCTCGGGGTGGGAGACCCAGTACTTC. The full variable domain, completed using reference TRBV7-9 and TRBJ2-5, is DTGVSQNPRHKITKRGQNVTFRCDPISEHNRLYWYRQTLGQGPEFLTYFQNEAQLEKSRLLSDRFSAERPKGSFSTLEIQRTEQGDSAMYLCASSPGATSGWETQYFGPGTRLLVL.

The chain recombines TRBV3-1 (or the pseudogene TRBV3-2) with TRBJ2-1; unclear D gene. V lost 7 bases and J lost 0, with 13 bases in between. The CDR3 totals 15 residues. Germline V lookup: CDR1 LGHDT, CDR2 YNNKEL (reference sequence). The CDR3 DNA reads TGTGCCAGCACCTCGGACCGAGCCTCCTACAATGAGCAGTTCTTC. Amino acid sequence: CASTSDRASYNEQFF.

In regard to this clone: One junction end does not reproduce the germline sequence, and a read error may be involved. The chain uses TRBV5-1 and TRBJ1-4, with D hard to call. This CDR3 contains 15 residues. Germline V gene sequence: CDR1 SGHRS, CDR2 YFSETQ. The CDR3 DNA is TGCGCCAGCAGCTCAGGAGCAGTCCCTAACGAAAAACTGTTTTTT. Translating gives CASSSGAVPNEKLFF.

The rearrangement links TRBV6-5 to TRBJ1-1; 7 bases line up with TRBD1. This CDR3 region has 13 residues. The V and J ends lost 2 bases and 6 bases, in that order; junction bases with no gene match: 3. Germline V CDR1 and CDR2: MNHEY, SVGAGI. CDR3 nucleotide sequence: TGTGCCAGCAGTTACGGGACAGTCTCTGAAGCTTTCTTT. It codes for CASSYGTVSEAFF.

CDR3 loop: CASSLRGNNYGYTF. CDR3 in DNA: TGCGCCAGCAGCTTGCGAGGAAACAACTATGGCTACACCTTC. The rearrangement joins TRBV5-1 to TRBJ1-2; D unresolved. The CDR3 length is 14 residues. V gave up 1 base and J gave up 2 bases, with 9 bases separating them. Germline V lookup: CDR1 SGHRS, CDR2 YFSETQ.

The gene calls are TRBV3-1 (or the pseudogene TRBV3-2) and TRBJ1-4; D uncertain. CDR1 LGHDT and CDR2 YNNKEL come from the germline V gene (reference sequence). The CDR3 totals 15 residues. V dropped 4 bases and J dropped 0 bases, with 9 bases sitting between them. The CDR3 protein is CASSPNFATNEKLFF. CDR3 nucleotides: TGTGCCAGCAGCCCCAATTTTGCAACTAATGAAAAACTGTTTTTT.

On this clone: Other DNA sequences in the sample encode the same CDR3. V and J are TRBV24-1 and TRBJ1-2, with D uncertain. Deletions cut 2 bases from V and 2 bases from J, with 8 bases between. The CDR3 is 14 residues long. In germline, CDR1 is KGHDR, CDR2 SFDVKD. Here the CDR3 DNA reads TGTGCCACCAGTGATTCGACGGCGAACTATGGCTACACCTTC. Translation gives CATSDSTANYGYTF.

CDR3 nucleotides: TGTGCCAGCTCACCACCGGGCTATGGCTACACCTTC. Translation gives CASSPPGYGYTF. The chain couples TRBV18 to TRBJ1-2; no clear D gene. This CDR3 spans 12 amino acids. The V gene lost 0 bases and the J gene lost 4 bases, with 3 bases spanning the gap. Germline V CDR1 and CDR2: KGHSH, LQKENI.

This chain links TRBV14 with TRBJ1-1; tentative D call: TRBD1 (5 bases). The CDR3 loop spans 13 amino acids. Trimming pared 4 bases from V and 3 bases from J, leaving 9 bases between. Germline-derived CDR1 and CDR2 are SGHDN and FVKESK. CDR3 residues: CASSLGTYTEAFF. The CDR3 bases are TGTGCCAGCAGCCTGGGGACCTACACTGAAGCTTTCTTT.

This chain joins TRBV9 and TRBJ1-4; D remains ambiguous. Germline lookup yields CDR1 SGDLS and CDR2 YYNGEE. Trimming removed 3 bases at V and 3 bases at J, with 3 bases between. This CDR3 comprises 12 residues. The CDR3 region has the DNA TGTGCCAGCAGCGGAGCTAATGAAAAACTGTTTTTT. It yields the protein CASSGANEKLFF. Full variable domain (remainder filled in from reference TRBV9 and TRBJ1-4): DSGVTQTPKHLITATGQRVTLRCSPRSGDLSVYWYQQSLDQGLQFLIQYYNGEERAKGNILERFSAQQFPDLHSELNLSSLELGDSALYFCASSGANEKLFFGSGTQLSVL.

The chain carries TRBV23-1 and TRBJ1-2; D call uncertain. TRBV23-1 belongs to the ORF category, with a function that is uncertain. This CDR3 contains 16 residues. The V and J ends lost 0 bases and 4 bases respectively, with 15 bases between them. The CDR3 is CASSQSVPVLGYGYTF. The CDR3 DNA follows: TGCGCCAGCAGTCAATCCGTTCCGGTGCTAGGCTATGGCTACACCTTC.

The chain is built from TRBV2 and TRBJ1-4; TRBD1 aligns across 7 bases. The CDR3 covers 14 residues. V was pared by 3 bases and J by 7 bases, with 5 bases of the junction left unmatched. Germline V gene lookup returns CDR1 SNHLY and CDR2 FYNNEI. The CDR3 DNA sequence: TGTGCCAGCAGTGAGGACAGGAGGGGTGAAAAACTGTTTTTT. Translating it yields CASSEDRRGEKLFF.

The chain uses TRBV7-9 and TRBJ1-1; TRBD1 is a possible D gene (5 bases). Trimming shortened V by 3 bases and J by 1 base, and 9 bases separated the two germline ends. The CDR3 sequence is 14 residues long. Germline assignment: CDR1 SEHNR and CDR2 FQNEAQ (reference sequence). Here the CDR3 reads CASSLAGPNTEAFF. CDR3 DNA: TGTGCCAGCAGCTTGGCAGGGCCGAACACTGAAGCTTTCTTT.

The rearrangement joins TRBV15 to TRBJ2-1; maybe TRBD2 (6 bases). The CDR3 has 14 amino acids. Germline V lookup: CDR1 LNHNV, CDR2 YYDKDF (reference sequence). Trimming removed 3 bases from V and 7 bases from J, with 13 bases in between. In nucleotides, the CDR3 is TGTGCCACCAGCAGGGCCGCAGCGGGTAATGAGCAGTTCTTC. Its translation is CATSRAAAGNEQFF.

This sequence joins TRBV6-5 and TRBJ1-1; D unclear. Germline V gene data show CDR1 as MNHEY and CDR2 as SVGAGI. V lost 9 bases, J lost 3 bases, and 11 bases lay in between. This CDR3 has 12 residues. CDR3: CASGEGYTEAFF. The DNA of the CDR3 is TGTGCCAGTGGGGAGGGATACACTGAAGCTTTCTTT.

This clone was counted a few times. This chain joins TRBV19 and TRBJ1-3, with D maybe TRBD1 (5 bases). With 3 bases removed from V and 3 bases from J, the gap between germline ends came to 9 bases. The CDR3 has 14 residues. Germline lookup yields CDR1 LNHDA and CDR2 SQIVND (reference sequence). The CDR3 sequence: CASSIAGYGNTIYF. The CDR3 DNA follows: TGTGCCAGTAGTATCGCAGGGTATGGAAACACCATATATTTT.

This chain links TRBV11-2 with TRBJ2-7, with D possibly TRBD1 on 6 matching bases. The V end was cut by 3 bases, the J end by 6 bases, with 21 bases between. The CDR3 has 16 amino acids. Looked up from germline, CDR1 is SGHAT and CDR2 is FQNNGV. The CDR3 reads CASSLGSGQGFGEQYF. Written as DNA, the CDR3 is TGTGCCAGCAGCTTGGGTTCTGGGCAGGGGTTCGGCGAGCAGTACTTC.

The V call is TRBV7-9, the J call TRBJ2-7, with D unresolved. Germline CDR1 and CDR2: SEHNR and FQNEAQ (reference sequence). The V end lost 4 bases, the J end lost 4 bases, and 8 bases lay between the germline ends. The CDR3 runs to 12 residues. CDR3: CASSSPTYEQYF. The CDR3 coding sequence is TGTGCCAGCAGCTCCCCAACGTACGAGCAGTACTTC.

J is TRBJ2-7 and V is TRBV28; 9 bases are a match to TRBD2. Per the germline V gene, CDR1 is MDHEN and CDR2 is SYDVKM. The CDR3 has 14 amino acids. V gave up 2 bases and J gave up 3 bases; unmatched junction bases: 2. DNA for the CDR3: TGTGCCAGCAGTTTAGCGGGGGGGGACTACGAGCAGTACTTC. Its protein is CASSLAGGDYEQYF.

The chain combines TRBV6-5 with TRBJ1-2, with TRBD1 matching 8 bases. This CDR3 has 14 amino acids. Germline assignment: CDR1 MNHEY and CDR2 SVGAGI. V lost 6 bases, J lost 8 bases, and 11 bases stayed unmatched. The CDR3 region has the DNA TGTGCCAGCAGGAAACCGGGACAGGCGGAGGGCTACACCTTC. Residues: CASRKPGQAEGYTF.